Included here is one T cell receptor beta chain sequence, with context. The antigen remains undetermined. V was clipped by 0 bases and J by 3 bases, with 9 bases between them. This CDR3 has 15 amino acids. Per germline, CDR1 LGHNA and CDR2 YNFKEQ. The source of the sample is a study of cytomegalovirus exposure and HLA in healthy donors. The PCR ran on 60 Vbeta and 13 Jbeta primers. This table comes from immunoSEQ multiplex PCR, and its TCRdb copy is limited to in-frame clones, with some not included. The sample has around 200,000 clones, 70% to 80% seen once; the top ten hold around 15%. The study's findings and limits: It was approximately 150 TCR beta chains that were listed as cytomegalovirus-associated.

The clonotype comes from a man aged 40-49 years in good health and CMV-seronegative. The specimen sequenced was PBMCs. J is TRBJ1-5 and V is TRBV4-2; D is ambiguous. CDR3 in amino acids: CASSQERQYNQPQHF. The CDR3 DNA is TGTGCCAGCAGCCAAGAGAGGCAGTACAATCAGCCCCAGCATTTT.